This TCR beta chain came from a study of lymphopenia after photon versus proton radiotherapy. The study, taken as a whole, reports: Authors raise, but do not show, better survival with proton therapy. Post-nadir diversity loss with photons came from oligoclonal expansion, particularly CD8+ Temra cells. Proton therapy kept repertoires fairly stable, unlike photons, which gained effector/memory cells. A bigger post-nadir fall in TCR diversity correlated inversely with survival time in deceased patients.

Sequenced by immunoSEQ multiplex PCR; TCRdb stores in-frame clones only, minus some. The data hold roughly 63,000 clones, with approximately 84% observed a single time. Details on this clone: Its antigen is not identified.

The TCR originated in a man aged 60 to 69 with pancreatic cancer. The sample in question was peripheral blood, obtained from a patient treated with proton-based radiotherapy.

CDR3: CASGFSSRKLFF. DNA of the CDR3: TGTGCTAGTGGTTTTTCTTCCCGCAAGCTGTTTTTT. V and J are TRBV12-5 and TRBJ2-2; unclear D gene. V was clipped by 3 bases and J by 12 bases, with 11 bases between them. This CDR3 is 12 amino acids long. From germline, CDR1 is LGHNT and CDR2 FRNRAP.